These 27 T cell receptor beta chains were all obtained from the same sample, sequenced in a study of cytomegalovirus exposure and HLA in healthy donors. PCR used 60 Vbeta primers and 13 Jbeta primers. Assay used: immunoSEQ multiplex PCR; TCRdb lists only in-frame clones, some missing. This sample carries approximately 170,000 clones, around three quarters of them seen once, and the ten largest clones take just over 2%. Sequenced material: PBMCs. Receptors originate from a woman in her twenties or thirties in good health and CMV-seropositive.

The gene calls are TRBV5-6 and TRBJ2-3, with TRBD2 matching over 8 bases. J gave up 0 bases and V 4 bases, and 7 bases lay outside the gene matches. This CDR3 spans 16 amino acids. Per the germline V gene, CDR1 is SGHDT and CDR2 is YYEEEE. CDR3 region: CASSRNVAGSTDTQYF. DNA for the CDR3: TGTGCCAGCAGCCGGAACGTAGCGGGGAGCACAGATACGCAGTATTTT.

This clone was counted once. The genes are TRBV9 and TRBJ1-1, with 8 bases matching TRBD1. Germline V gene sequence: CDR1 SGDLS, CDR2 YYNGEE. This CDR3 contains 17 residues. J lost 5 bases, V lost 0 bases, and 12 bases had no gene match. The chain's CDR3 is CASSVAGNGQGETEAFF. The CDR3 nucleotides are TGTGCCAGCAGCGTAGCGGGAAATGGACAGGGTGAGACTGAAGCTTTCTTT.

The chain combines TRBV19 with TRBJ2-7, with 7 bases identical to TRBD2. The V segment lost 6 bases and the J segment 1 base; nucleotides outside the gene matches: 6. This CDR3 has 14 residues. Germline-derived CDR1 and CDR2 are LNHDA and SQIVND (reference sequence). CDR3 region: CASRQTSVSYEQYF. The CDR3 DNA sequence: TGTGCCAGTAGACAAACTAGCGTTTCCTACGAGCAGTACTTC.

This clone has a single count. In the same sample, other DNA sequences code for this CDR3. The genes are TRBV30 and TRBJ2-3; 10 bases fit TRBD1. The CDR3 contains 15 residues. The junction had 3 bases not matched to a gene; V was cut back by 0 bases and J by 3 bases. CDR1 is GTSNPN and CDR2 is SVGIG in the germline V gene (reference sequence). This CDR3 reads CAWSVRTGGTDTQYF. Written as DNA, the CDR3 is TGTGCCTGGAGTGTACGGACAGGGGGAACAGATACGCAGTATTTT.

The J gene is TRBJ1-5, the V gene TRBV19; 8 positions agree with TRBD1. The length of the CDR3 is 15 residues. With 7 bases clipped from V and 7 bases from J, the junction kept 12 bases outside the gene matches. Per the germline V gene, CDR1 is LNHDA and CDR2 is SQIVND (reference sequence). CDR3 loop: CASTTMTGVDQPQHF. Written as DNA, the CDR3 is TGTGCCAGTACGACTATGACAGGGGTGGACCAGCCCCAGCATTTT.

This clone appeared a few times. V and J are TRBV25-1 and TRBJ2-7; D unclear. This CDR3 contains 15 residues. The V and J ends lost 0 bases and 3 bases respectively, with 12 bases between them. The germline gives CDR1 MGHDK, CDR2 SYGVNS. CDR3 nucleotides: TGTGCCAGCAGTGAATATGTTGATTCGGGCTACGAGCAGTACTTC. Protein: CASSEYVDSGYEQYF.

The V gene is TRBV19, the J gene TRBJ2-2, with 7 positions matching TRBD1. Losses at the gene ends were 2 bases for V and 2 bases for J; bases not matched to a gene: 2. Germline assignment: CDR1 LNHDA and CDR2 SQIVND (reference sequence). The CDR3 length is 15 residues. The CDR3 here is CASSITGVNTGELFF. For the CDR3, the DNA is TGTGCCAGTAGTATAACAGGGGTTAACACCGGGGAGCTGTTTTTT.

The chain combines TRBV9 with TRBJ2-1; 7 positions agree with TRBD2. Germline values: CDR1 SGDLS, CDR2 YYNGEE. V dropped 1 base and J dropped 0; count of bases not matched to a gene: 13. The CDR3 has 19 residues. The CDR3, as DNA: TGTGCCAGCAGCGTAAGCGGGGTGTCGGGTACTAGCTCCTACAATGAGCAGTTCTTC. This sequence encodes CASSVSGVSGTSSYNEQFF. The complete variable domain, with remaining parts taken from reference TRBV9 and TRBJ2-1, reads DSGVTQTPKHLITATGQRVTLRCSPRSGDLSVYWYQQSLDQGLQFLIQYYNGEERAKGNILERFSAQQFPDLHSELNLSSLELGDSALYFCASSVSGVSGTSSYNEQFFGPGTRLTVL.

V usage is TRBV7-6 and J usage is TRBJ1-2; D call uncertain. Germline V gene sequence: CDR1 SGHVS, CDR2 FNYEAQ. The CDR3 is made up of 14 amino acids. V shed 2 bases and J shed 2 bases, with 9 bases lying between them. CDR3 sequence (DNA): TGTGCCAGCAGCTTACACCCGGGGAACTATGGCTACACCTTC. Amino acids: CASSLHPGNYGYTF.

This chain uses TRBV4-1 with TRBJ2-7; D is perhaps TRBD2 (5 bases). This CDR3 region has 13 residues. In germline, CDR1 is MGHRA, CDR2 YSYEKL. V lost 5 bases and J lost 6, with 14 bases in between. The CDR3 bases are TGCGCCAGCAGCAGGCTCGAGGGCGGCGAGCAGTACTTC. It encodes CASSRLEGGEQYF.

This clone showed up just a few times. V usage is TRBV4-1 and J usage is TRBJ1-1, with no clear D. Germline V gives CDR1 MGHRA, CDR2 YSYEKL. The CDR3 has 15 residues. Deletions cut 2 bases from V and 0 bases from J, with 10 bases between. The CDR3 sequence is CASSQQLILNTEAFF. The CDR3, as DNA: TGCGCCAGCAGCCAACAACTCATACTGAACACTGAAGCTTTCTTT.

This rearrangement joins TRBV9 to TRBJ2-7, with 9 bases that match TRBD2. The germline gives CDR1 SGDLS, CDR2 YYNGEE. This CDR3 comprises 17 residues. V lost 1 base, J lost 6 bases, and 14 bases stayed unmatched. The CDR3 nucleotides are TGTGCCAGCAGCGTATCCCCCTTAGCGGGAGACAAAAGCGAGCAGTACTTC. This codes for CASSVSPLAGDKSEQYF.

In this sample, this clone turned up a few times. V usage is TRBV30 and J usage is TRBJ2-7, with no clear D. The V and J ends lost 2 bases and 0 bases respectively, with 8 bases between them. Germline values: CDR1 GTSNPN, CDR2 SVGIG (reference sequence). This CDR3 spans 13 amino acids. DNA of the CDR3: TGTGCCTGGAGTTATTCCCTCTCCTACGAGCAGTACTTC. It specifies CAWSYSLSYEQYF.

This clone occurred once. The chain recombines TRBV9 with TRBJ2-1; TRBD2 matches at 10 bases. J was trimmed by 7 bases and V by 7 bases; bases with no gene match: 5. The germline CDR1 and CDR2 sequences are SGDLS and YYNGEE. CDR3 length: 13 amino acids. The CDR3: CASVASGSNEQFF. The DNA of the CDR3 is TGTGCCAGCGTAGCTAGCGGGAGTAATGAGCAGTTCTTC.

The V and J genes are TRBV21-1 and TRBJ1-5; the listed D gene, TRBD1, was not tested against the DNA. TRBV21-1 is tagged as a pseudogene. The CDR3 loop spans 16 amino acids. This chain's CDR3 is CATNGQGAWSNQPQHF. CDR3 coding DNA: TGTGCCACCAACGGACAGGGGGCTTGGAGCAATCAGCCCCAGCATTTT.

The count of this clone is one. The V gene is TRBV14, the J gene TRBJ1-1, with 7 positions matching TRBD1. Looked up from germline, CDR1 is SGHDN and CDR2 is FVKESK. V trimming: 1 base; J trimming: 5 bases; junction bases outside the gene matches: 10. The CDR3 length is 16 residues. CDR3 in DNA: TGTGCCAGCAGCCAAGTAACAGGGGCTAAGGGGACTGAAGCTTTCTTT. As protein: CASSQVTGAKGTEAFF.

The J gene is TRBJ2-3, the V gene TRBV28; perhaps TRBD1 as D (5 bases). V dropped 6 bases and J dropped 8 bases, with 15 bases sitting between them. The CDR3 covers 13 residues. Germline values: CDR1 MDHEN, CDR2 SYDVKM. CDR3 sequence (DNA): TGTGCCAGCAGCCAGGGTTGGTTAGGTACGCAGTATTTT. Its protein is CASSQGWLGTQYF. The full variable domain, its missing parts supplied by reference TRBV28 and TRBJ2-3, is DVKVTQSSRYLVKRTGEKVFLECVQDMDHENMFWYRQDPGLGLRLIYFSYDVKMKEKGDIPEGYSVSREKKERFSLILESASTNQTSMYLCASSQGWLGTQYFGPGTRLTVL.

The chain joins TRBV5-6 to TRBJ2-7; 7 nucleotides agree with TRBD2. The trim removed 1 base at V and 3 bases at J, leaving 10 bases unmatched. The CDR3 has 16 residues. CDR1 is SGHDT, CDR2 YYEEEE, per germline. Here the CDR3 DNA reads TGTGCCAGCAGCTTGTGGGAGGGGCTATTAGTCTACGAGCAGTACTTC. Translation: CASSLWEGLLVYEQYF.

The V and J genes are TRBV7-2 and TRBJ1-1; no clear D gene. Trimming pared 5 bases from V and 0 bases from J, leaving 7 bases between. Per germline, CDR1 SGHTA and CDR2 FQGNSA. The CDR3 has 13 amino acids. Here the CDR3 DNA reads TGTGCCAGCAGCAATAGAATGAACACTGAAGCTTTCTTT. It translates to CASSNRMNTEAFF.

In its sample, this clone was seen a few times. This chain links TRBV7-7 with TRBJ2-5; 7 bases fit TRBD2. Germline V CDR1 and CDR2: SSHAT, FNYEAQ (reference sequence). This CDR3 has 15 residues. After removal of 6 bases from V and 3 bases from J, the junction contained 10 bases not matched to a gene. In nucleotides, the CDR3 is TGTGCCAGCAGGATCACTAGCGTCTACAAAGAGACCCAGTACTTC. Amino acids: CASRITSVYKETQYF.

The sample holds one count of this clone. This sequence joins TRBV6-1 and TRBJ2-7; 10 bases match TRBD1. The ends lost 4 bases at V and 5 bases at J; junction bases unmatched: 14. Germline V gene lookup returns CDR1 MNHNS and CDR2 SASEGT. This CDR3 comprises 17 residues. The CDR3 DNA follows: TGTGCCAGCAGTGGCGCGTTGCCGGGACAGGGGCTCAACGAGCAGTACTTC. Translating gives CASSGALPGQGLNEQYF.

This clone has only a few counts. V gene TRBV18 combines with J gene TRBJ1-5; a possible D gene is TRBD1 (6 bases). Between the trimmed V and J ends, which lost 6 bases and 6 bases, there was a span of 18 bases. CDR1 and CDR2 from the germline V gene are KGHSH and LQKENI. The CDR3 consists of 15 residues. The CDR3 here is CASSHRGGGGQPQHF. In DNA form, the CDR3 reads TGTGCCAGCTCCCACCGGGGCGGGGGCGGTCAGCCCCAGCATTTT. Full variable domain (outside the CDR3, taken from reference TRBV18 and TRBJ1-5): NAGVMQNPRHLVRRRGQEARLRCSPMKGHSHVYWYRQLPEEGLKFMVYLQKENIIDESGMPKERFSAEFPKEGPSILRIQQVVRGDSAAYFCASSHRGGGGQPQHFGDGTRLSIL.

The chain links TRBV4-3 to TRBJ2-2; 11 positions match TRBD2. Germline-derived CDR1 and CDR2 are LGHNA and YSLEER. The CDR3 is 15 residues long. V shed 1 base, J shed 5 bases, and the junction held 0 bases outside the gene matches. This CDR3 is CASSQVAGGTGELFF. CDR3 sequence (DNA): TGCGCCAGCAGCCAAGTAGCGGGGGGGACCGGGGAGCTGTTTTTT.

CDR3 nucleotides: TGTGCCAGCAGAGGGTGGGGCCCTGGGAAAGAAGAGACCCAGTACTTC. Translation gives CASRGWGPGKEETQYF. The chain couples TRBV7-9 to TRBJ2-5; D possibly corresponds to TRBD1 (5 bases). With 6 bases removed from V and 3 bases from J, the gap between germline ends came to 20 bases. Germline CDR1 and CDR2: SEHNR and FQNEAQ (reference sequence). The CDR3 loop spans 16 amino acids.

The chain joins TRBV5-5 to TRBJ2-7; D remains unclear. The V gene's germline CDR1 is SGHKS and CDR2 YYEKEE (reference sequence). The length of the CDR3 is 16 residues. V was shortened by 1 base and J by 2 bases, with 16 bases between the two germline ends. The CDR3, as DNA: TGTGCCAGCAGCTTGAGCTATGCAGTCCGGGCCTACGAGCAGTACTTC. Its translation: CASSLSYAVRAYEQYF.

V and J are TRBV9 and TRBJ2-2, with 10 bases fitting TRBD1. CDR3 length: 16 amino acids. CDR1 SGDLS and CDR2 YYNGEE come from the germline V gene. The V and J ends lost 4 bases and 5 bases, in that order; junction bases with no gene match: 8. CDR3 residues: CASSITGTGVTGELFF. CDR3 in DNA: TGTGCCAGCAGCATAACCGGGACAGGGGTAACCGGGGAGCTGTTTTTT.

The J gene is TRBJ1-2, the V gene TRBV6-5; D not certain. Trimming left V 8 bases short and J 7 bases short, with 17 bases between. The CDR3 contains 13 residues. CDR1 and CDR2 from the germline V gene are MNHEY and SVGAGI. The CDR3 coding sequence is TGTGCCAGCCGACCGGGGAAGGCCTTTGGCTACACCTTC. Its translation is CASRPGKAFGYTF.